This is a list of T cell receptor beta chains from one sample in a study of cytomegalovirus exposure and HLA in healthy donors. Assay: immunoSEQ multiplex PCR; the TCRdb copy retains only in-frame clones and omits some. The table has tens of thousands of clones, about 82% seen once. The sequenced sample consisted of PBMCs. The origin of the receptors is a woman under 40 in good health and CMV-seronegative. The CDR3 runs from the conserved cysteine through the conserved F or W. Fields, in order: J gene, V gene, CDR3 protein.

>TRBJ2-2|TRBV7-9
CASSLVSGAGELFF
>TRBJ2-5|TRBV2
CVSSPDRGTQYF
>TRBJ2-7|TRBV18
CASSPQLAGYSSYEQYF
>TRBJ2-6|TRBV11-2
CASSLGTGALSGANVLTF
>TRBJ1-5|TRBV18
CASSSSFGQPQHF
>TRBJ2-5|TRBV19
CASSIAARVAGEKETQYF
>TRBJ2-3|TRBV5-4
CASSSREREGGDTQYF
>TRBJ1-4|TRBV11-2
CASSRSILNEKLFF
>TRBJ2-3|TRBV9
CASSVDSGTDTQYF
>TRBJ1-1|TRBV4-1
CASSQAGQGTEAFF
>TRBJ2-7|TRBV11-2
CASSQRQGWSEQYF
>TRBJ1-6|TRBV6-4
CASSDDGTETYSPLHF
>TRBJ1-4|TRBV5-6
CASSLGYGTPQELFF
>TRBJ1-1|TRBV5-1
CASSSELIGNTEAFF
>TRBJ1-5|TRBV4-3
CASSQDAGTGWSNQPQHF
>TRBJ1-2|TRBV7-2
CASSLEGRGRHGYTF
>TRBJ2-3|TRBV15
CATSRDGQGTDTQYF
>TRBJ1-4|TRBV18
CASSSTRNEKLFF
>TRBJ2-5|TRBV7-2
CASSPWGGQETQYF
>TRBJ2-3|TRBV4-2
CASSQAPYSTDTQYF
>TRBJ1-1|TRBV5-1
CASSPLVANTEAFF
>TRBJ2-3|TRBV5-1
CASSLGEHTDTQYF
>TRBJ2-5|TRBV6-5
CASSYIRTSGEETQYF
>TRBJ1-1|TRBV18
CASSPSTGSGTEAFF
>TRBJ1-2|TRBV6-5
CASSKTDIYGYTF
>TRBJ1-4|TRBV11-2
CASSHSGNRGEKLFF
>TRBJ1-6|TRBV19
CASSIGDSGGSPLHF
>TRBJ1-1|TRBV11-1
CASSATGNTEAFF
>TRBJ1-4|TRBV19
CASSRLDRDPTNEKLFF
>TRBJ2-1|TRBV4-2
CASSQDPISYGGAGEQFF
>TRBJ2-7|TRBV6-5
CASSRGQGGEQYF
>TRBJ1-1|TRBV6-1
CASSEVGRGLNLEAFF
>TRBJ2-1|TRBV6-1
CASVAGGESNEQFF
>TRBJ1-1|TRBV6-5
CASSYGGSTEAFF
>TRBJ1-1|TRBV29-1
CSAPGGQGNTEAFF
>TRBJ2-1|TRBV5-4
CASSTHGGSNEQFF
>TRBJ1-3|TRBV2
CASSEVRSGGGGNTIYF
>TRBJ1-1|TRBV6-6
CASSYRDSLNTEAFF
>TRBJ1-2|TRBV9
CASSDPGVDRDYGYTF
>TRBJ2-7|TRBV11-3
CASSFEANHLFYEQYF
>TRBJ1-2|TRBV7-9
CASSLGGTGGFGYTF
>TRBJ2-3|TRBV5-4
CASSPGLAATDTQYF
>TRBJ2-7|TRBV6-5
CASSYNRGPGYEQYF
>TRBJ2-1|TRBV7-9
CSSSSTDGSSYNEQFF